A selection of T cell receptor beta chains follows, all from one sample in a study of T-cell memory formation after mild COVID-19. TCRdb re-called the 5' RACE reads with MiXCR, one entry per CDR3 protein. The repertoire has about 420,000 distinct CDR3 sequences, less than 25% of them found once; the top ten carry 10% to 15%. Specimen: PBMCs or a T cell subset sorted from them (not recorded which). The receptors were gathered from an adult woman who had mild COVID-19 (a few samples of this study predate the infection). Cell type and time point are not known. The CDR3 runs from the conserved cysteine through the conserved F or W. D genes are given only for firm matches. A clone size is listed for some rows: how often the clone was seen (once, few, many), or a class if it is expanded.

d_gene: TRBD2; j_gene: TRBJ2-5; abundance: many; v_gene: TRBV9; CDR3aa: CASSAQRGEETQYF; CDR3nt: TGTGCCAGCAGCGCCCAGCGGGGGGAAGAGACCCAGTACTTC
d_gene: .; j_gene: TRBJ2-3; abundance: .; v_gene: TRBV4-1; CDR3aa: CASSPWGGTDTQYF; CDR3nt: TGCGCCAGCAGCCCGTGGGGGGGCACAGATACGCAGTATTTT
d_gene: .; j_gene: TRBJ1-6; abundance: .; v_gene: TRBV20-1; CDR3aa: CSARGVDYSYNSPLHF; CDR3nt: TGCAGTGCTAGAGGTGTGGACTACTCCTATAATTCACCCCTCCACTTT
d_gene: .; j_gene: TRBJ1-1; abundance: few; v_gene: TRBV29-1; CDR3aa: CSVELGRGREAFF; CDR3nt: TGCAGCGTTGAATTGGGTCGGGGACGGGAAGCTTTCTTT
d_gene: .; j_gene: TRBJ1-2; abundance: .; v_gene: TRBV5-1; CDR3aa: CASSLAVLNYGYTF; CDR3nt: TGCGCCAGCAGCTTGGCCGTTCTGAACTATGGCTACACCTTC
d_gene: .; j_gene: TRBJ1-1; abundance: .; v_gene: TRBV7-9; CDR3aa: CASSLALGFNTEAFF; CDR3nt: TGTGCCAGCAGCTTAGCGTTGGGGTTCAACACTGAAGCTTTCTTT
d_gene: .; j_gene: TRBJ2-1; abundance: .; v_gene: TRBV6-6; CDR3aa: CASSYDEQFF; CDR3nt: TGTGCCAGCAGTTACGATGAGCAGTTCTTC
d_gene: .; j_gene: TRBJ2-1; abundance: few; v_gene: TRBV3-1; CDR3aa: CASSQGGKRLFF; CDR3nt: TGTGCCAGCAGCCAAGGGGGAAAACGCCTGTTCTTC
d_gene: .; j_gene: TRBJ2-7; abundance: .; v_gene: TRBV7-9; CDR3aa: CASSLQGRSYEQYF; CDR3nt: TGTGCCAGCAGCTTACAGGGACGGTCCTACGAGCAGTACTTC
d_gene: TRBD1; j_gene: TRBJ1-1; abundance: .; v_gene: TRBV4-2; CDR3aa: CASRQGGNTEAFF; CDR3nt: TGTGCCAGCCGCCAGGGGGGGAACACTGAAGCTTTCTTT
d_gene: TRBD2; j_gene: TRBJ2-2; abundance: few; v_gene: TRBV6-5; CDR3aa: CASSSLSGRLTGELFF; CDR3nt: TGTGCCAGCAGTTCCCTTAGCGGGAGGCTCACCGGGGAGCTGTTTTTT
d_gene: TRBD1; j_gene: TRBJ2-1; abundance: .; v_gene: TRBV20-1; CDR3aa: CSARPGGTGGKNEQFF; CDR3nt: TGCAGTGCTAGACCCGGTGGGACAGGGGGCAAAAATGAGCAGTTCTTC
d_gene: .; j_gene: TRBJ1-1; abundance: few; v_gene: TRBV12-3/TRBV12-4; CDR3aa: CASSFLRASTEAFF; CDR3nt: TGTGCCAGCAGTTTTCTGAGGGCCAGCACTGAAGCTTTCTTT
d_gene: TRBD2; j_gene: TRBJ2-6; abundance: .; v_gene: TRBV19; CDR3aa: CASMPWGLAGGANVLTF; CDR3nt: TGTGCCAGTATGCCGTGGGGACTAGCGGGAGGGGCCAACGTCCTGACTTTC
d_gene: .; j_gene: TRBJ2-2; abundance: .; v_gene: TRBV5-6; CDR3aa: CASSSGPAAVGGELFF; CDR3nt: TGTGCCAGCAGCTCGGGACCAGCCGCCGTGGGGGGGGAGCTGTTTTTT
d_gene: TRBD1; j_gene: TRBJ2-7; abundance: .; v_gene: TRBV7-2; CDR3aa: CASGQASYEQYF; CDR3nt: TGTGCCAGTGGACAGGCCTCCTACGAGCAGTACTTC